These 8 T cell receptor beta chains share one sample of origin, sequenced in a study of T cell repertoires in cytomegalovirus infection. One entry per CDR3 protein, called by TCRdb with MiXCR from the reads. Of approximately 390,000 distinct CDR3 sequences listed, approximately 35% are singletons. These TCRs' antigens remain unknown. Sequencing was performed on cultured PBMCs, taken from culture after CMV antigen stimulation. These TCRs come from a human donor in good health (CMV status not recorded). Some clones in this sample may be carry-over from other donors' samples.

The chain carries TRBV6-1 and TRBJ2-7; D may match TRBD1 or TRBD2 (5 bases each). Germline-derived CDR1 and CDR2 are MNHNS and SASEGT. Between the trimmed V and J ends, which lost 5 bases and 1 base, there was a span of 15 bases. The CDR3 covers 15 residues. The DNA for the CDR3 is TGTGCCAGCAGTTCTTTAGGGACGAAGTCCTACGAGCAGTACGTC. It yields the protein CASSSLGTKSYEQYV.

The V gene is TRBV6-1, the J gene TRBJ1-6; no clear D. Trimming pared 0 bases from V and 10 bases from J, leaving 10 bases between. Germline V gene data show CDR1 as MNHNS and CDR2 as SASEGT. CDR3 length: 14 residues. Here the CDR3 DNA reads TGTGCCAGCAGTGAAGCGCTTCGAGTCTCACCCCTCCACTTT. As protein: CASSEALRVSPLHF.

This clonotype was recorded many times. This chain connects TRBV10-3 to TRBJ1-5; D remains unclear. V shed 7 bases and J shed 3 bases, with 13 bases lying between them. The CDR3 is made up of 14 amino acids. The germline CDR1 and CDR2 sequences are ENHRY and SYGVKD. The CDR3 DNA sequence: TGTGCCATCAAGTCGGTGGGAGACAATCAGCCCCAGCATTTT. The encoded protein is CAIKSVGDNQPQHF.

The chain uses TRBV7-3 and TRBJ2-3, with TRBD1 identical over 12 bases. This CDR3 is 17 amino acids long. With 4 bases clipped from V and 3 bases from J, the junction kept 8 bases outside the gene matches. Germline V gives CDR1 SGHTA, CDR2 FQGTGA. The CDR3 protein is CASSSGQGARGTDTQYF. CDR3 nucleotides: TGTGCCAGCAGCTCGGGACAGGGGGCTCGAGGGACAGATACGCAGTATTTT. The full variable domain, rest sourced from reference TRBV7-3 and TRBJ2-3, is GAGVSQTPSNKVTEKGKYVELRCDPISGHTALYWYRQSLGQGPEFLIYFQGTGAADDSGLPNDRFFAVRPEGSVSTLKIQRTERGDSAVYLCASSSGQGARGTDTQYFGPGTRLTVL.

There are a few counts of this clonotype. This chain uses TRBV6-2 or TRBV6-3 with TRBJ1-2; no reliable D call. The length of the CDR3 is 15 residues. Germline values: CDR1 MNHEY, CDR2 SVGEGT. The germline V and J ends were trimmed by 3 bases and 4 bases, with 15 bases remaining between them. Here the CDR3 reads CASSYQDSRSYGYTF. The CDR3, as DNA: TGTGCCAGCAGTTATCAGGACTCCAGGAGCTATGGCTACACCTTC.

The chain recombines TRBV10-2 with TRBJ1-5; the D is unclear. Germline V gene sequence: CDR1 WSHSY, CDR2 SAAADI. The V end lost 3 bases, the J end lost 8 bases, and 8 bases lay between the germline ends. The CDR3 length is 12 residues. CDR3 sequence: CASSDRLEPQHF. CDR3 nucleotide sequence: TGCGCCAGCAGTGACCGACTTGAGCCCCAGCATTTT.

The chain joins TRBV27 to TRBJ2-5; D unresolved. Trimming stripped 3 bases from V and 5 bases from J, with 13 bases between. The CDR3 loop spans 14 amino acids. Germline CDR1 reads MNHEY; CDR2 reads SMNVEV (reference sequence). CDR3 sequence reads: CASSLPGIHETQYF. CDR3 sequence (DNA): TGTGCCAGCAGTTTGCCCGGCATCCATGAGACCCAGTACTTC.

The chain uses TRBV12-3 or TRBV12-4 and TRBJ2-1, with D tentatively TRBD2 (5 bases). V lost 3 bases, J lost 7 bases, and 13 bases lay in between. The CDR3 contains 14 residues. CDR3 DNA sequence: TGTGCCAGCAGTTTCCTAGCCCCCGGAAATGAGCAGTTCTTC. Translation: CASSFLAPGNEQFF.